Listed below are T cell receptor beta chains from one sample, sequenced in a study of spatial heterogeneity in lung cancer. TCRdb recomputed calls from the 5' RACE reads with MiXCR, one row per CDR3 protein. The sample has 40,000 or so distinct CDR3 sequences, under 4% seen once. Here the sequenced sample was normal lung tissue next to the tumor, taken at surgery. These receptors all stem from a male donor with early-stage non-small cell lung cancer. CDR3s include the opening cysteine and the closing phenylalanine or tryptophan. D genes are given only for firm matches. Size is stated as once, few, many, or a class for an expanded clone.

d_call j_call v_call clone_size cdr3_nt cdr3_aa
NA TRBJ1-5 TRBV7-6 many TGTGCCAGCAGCCAAGTTCCAACGGCCCCGCAGCATTTT CASSQVPTAPQHF
NA TRBJ1-5 TRBV27 many TGTGCCAGCAGTGCAAGGCCCCGAGGGGCCGATCAGCCCCAGCATTTT CASSARPRGADQPQHF
TRBD2 TRBJ2-5 TRBV29-1 many TGCAGCGTTTCCGGGGTAGCGGGGTACCAAGAGACCCAGTACTTC CSVSGVAGYQETQYF
NA TRBJ1-6 TRBV20-1 many TGCAGTGCTAGTCAGGATCCACCCCTCCACTTT CSASQDPPLHF
NA TRBJ2-3 TRBV18 many TGTGCCAGCTCACCAGAAACCGGGCGGGCTTTAACCACAGATACGCAGTATTTT CASSPETGRALTTDTQYF
NA TRBJ1-1 TRBV3-1 many TGTGCCAGCAGCGTACTATCCGGGCAGGCTTTCTTT CASSVLSGQAFF
TRBD2 TRBJ2-1 TRBV28 many TGTGCCAGCACCGGGACTAGCGGGGGGTGGGGCAATGAGCAGTTCTTC CASTGTSGGWGNEQFF
TRBD2 TRBJ2-2 TRBV10-3 many TGTGCCATCTCTGGGGGGGGCACCGGGGAGCTGTTTTTT CAISGGGTGELFF
NA TRBJ2-2 TRBV12-3/TRBV12-4 many TGTGCCAGCAGTTCAGGCCTTTCAACTGGGGAGCTGTTTTTT CASSSGLSTGELFF
TRBD1 TRBJ1-4 TRBV2 many TGTGCCAGCAGTGTTTTTCAGGGGGGTTCTAATGAAAAACTGTTTTTT CASSVFQGGSNEKLFF
NA TRBJ1-2 TRBV29-1 many TGCAGCGCGCCCGGGGCAGGGGACTATGGCTACACCTTC CSAPGAGDYGYTF
TRBD2 TRBJ2-3 TRBV18 many TGTGCCAGCTCACCAAGGAGCGGGGGAAAAGGGGATACGCAGTATTTT CASSPRSGGKGDTQYF
TRBD1 TRBJ1-1 TRBV4-1 many TGCGCCAGCAGCCAAGGGGGACAGGGGCGGACTGAAGCTTTCTTT CASSQGGQGRTEAFF
TRBD2 TRBJ2-5 TRBV27 many TGTGCCAGCTCAAGCGGGGGACAAGAGACCCAGTACTTC CASSSGGQETQYF